This is a list of T cell receptor beta chains from one sample in a study of OX40 agonist ivuxolimab in advanced cancers. The assay was immunoSEQ multiplex PCR, and TCRdb's table has in-frame clones only and misses some. The sample records 75,000 to 95,000 clones, approximately 80% being singletons. The source was CD4+ or CD8+ T cells sorted from blood, collected in a trial of the OX40 agonist ivuxolimab. These receptors came from an adult with an advanced solid tumor such as melanoma, head and neck, liver or kidney cancer. Each CDR3 is given with its conserved first and last residue. The order of the fields is CDR3 protein, CDR3 DNA, clone size, J gene, D gene, CDR3 length, V gene. A D gene is named only where the DNA matches it firmly. Some rows have no size entry. The others give once, few or many, or a class for an expanded clone.

CASSVLGDIGGNTIYF,TGTGCCAGCAGCGTCCTAGGGGATATAGGTGGAAACACCATATATTTT,few,TRBJ1-3,.,16,TRBV9
CATSSKARSNEKLFF,TGTGCCACCAGCAGTAAAGCACGCTCAAATGAAAAACTGTTTTTT,.,TRBJ1-4,.,15,TRBV15
CASNRQVGGGYTF,TGTGCCAGCAATCGACAGGTCGGCGGCGGCTACACCTTC,.,TRBJ1-2,.,13,TRBV28
CASSSLGLHNEQFF,TGTGCCAGCAGCTCGTTAGGGCTACACAATGAGCAGTTCTTC,.,TRBJ2-1,.,14,TRBV11-3
CASSLETGQGTQYF,TGTGCCAGCAGCTTAGAGACAGGCCAGGGTACCCAGTACTTC,.,TRBJ2-5,.,14,TRBV7-2
CASSQRTGSEAFF,TGTGCCAGCAGCCAAAGGACAGGATCTGAAGCTTTCTTT,.,TRBJ1-1,TRBD1,13,TRBV14
CASSPSFAGATSYEQYF,TGTGCCAGCAGCCCCTCCTTTGCGGGGGCCACCTCCTACGAGCAGTACTTC,.,TRBJ2-7,.,17,TRBV11-2
CASSAGTAKLARGYTF,TGTGCCAGTAGTGCAGGGACAGCTAAGCTCGCTCGTGGCTACACCTTC,.,TRBJ1-2,TRBD1,16,TRBV19
CASSEEGAGSPLHF,TGTGCCAGCAGTGAGGAGGGGGCAGGGTCACCCCTCCACTTT,few,TRBJ1-6,TRBD1,14,TRBV2
CASSRQGQYGYTF,TGTGCCAGCAGCCGACAGGGGCAGTATGGCTACACCTTC,.,TRBJ1-2,TRBD1,13,TRBV7-2
CASSLQTGSTEAFF,TGCGCCAGCAGCTTGCAAACAGGCTCCACTGAAGCTTTCTTT,.,TRBJ1-1,.,14,TRBV5-1
CASYGQEGTEAFF,TGCGCCAGTTATGGACAGGAAGGAACTGAAGCTTTCTTT,.,TRBJ1-1,TRBD1,13,TRBV5-1
CASSFSGSPQETQYF,TGTGCCAGCAGCTTCTCGGGGAGCCCCCAAGAGACCCAGTACTTC,.,TRBJ2-5,.,15,TRBV5-5
CAISFQGLGQPQHF,TGTGCCATCAGTTTTCAGGGGTTGGGTCAGCCCCAGCATTTT,.,TRBJ1-5,.,14,TRBV10-3
CASRGGAGTGELFF,TGTGCCAGTAGAGGAGGGGCGGGCACCGGGGAGCTGTTTTTT,.,TRBJ2-2,.,14,TRBV19
CASSRGYEQYF,TGTGCCAGCAGTCGCGGGTACGAGCAGTACTTC,.,TRBJ2-7,.,11,TRBV6-5
CASRDRLNTEAFF,TGTGCCAGCAGGGACAGACTGAACACTGAAGCTTTCTTT,.,TRBJ1-1,.,13,TRBV28
CASTDRGRGNQPQHF,TGTGCCAGCACGGACAGGGGGCGCGGCAATCAGCCCCAGCATTTT,.,TRBJ1-5,TRBD1,15,TRBV6-1
CASNLFAGVSEAFF,TGTGCCAGCAACTTATTCGCAGGGGTCTCTGAAGCTTTCTTT,.,TRBJ1-1,.,14,TRBV11-2
CASSYGSTSTDTQYF,TGCGCCAGCAGCTATGGCAGTACTAGCACAGATACGCAGTATTTT,.,TRBJ2-3,.,15,TRBV5-1
CASGLVPPGGYTF,TGTGCTAGTGGTTTGGTACCCCCCGGCGGCTACACCTTC,.,TRBJ1-2,.,13,TRBV12-5
CASRPGQTYEQYF,TGTGCCAGCAGACCCGGACAGACCTACGAGCAGTACTTC,.,TRBJ2-7,.,13,TRBV28
CASSPLADSNQPQHF,TGTGCCAGCAGCCCCCTCGCCGATAGCAATCAGCCCCAGCATTTT,few,TRBJ1-5,.,15,TRBV6-6
CASSLRIGVTGELFF,TGTGCCAGCAGTCTCCGCATAGGGGTCACCGGGGAGCTGTTTTTT,.,TRBJ2-2,.,15,TRBV6-5
CASSPQGGSYNEQFF,TGCGCCAGCAGCCCGCAGGGGGGCTCCTACAATGAGCAGTTCTTC,.,TRBJ2-1,.,15,TRBV5-1
CASSLAGQSNQPQHF,TGTGCCAGCAGCTTAGCGGGACAGAGCAATCAGCCCCAGCATTTT,medium-sized,TRBJ1-5,TRBD1,15,TRBV7-2
CASSPGTINNYGYTF,TGTGCCAGCAGTCCCGGGACTATAAATAACTATGGCTACACCTTC,.,TRBJ1-2,.,15,TRBV28
CAWSTQGFSNQPQHF,TGTGCCTGGAGTACCCAGGGCTTTAGCAATCAGCCCCAGCATTTT,.,TRBJ1-5,.,15,TRBV30
CASRRNPKGGQPQHF,TGTGCCAGCAGACGGAACCCCAAGGGGGGACAGCCCCAGCATTTT,.,TRBJ1-5,.,15,TRBV2
CASSIRTGEDSPLHF,TGCGCCAGCAGCATTCGGACAGGGGAGGATTCACCCCTCCACTTT,.,TRBJ1-6,TRBD1,15,TRBV5-1
CASSPGLIGKLFF,TGTGCCAGCAGTCCGGGCCTTATAGGAAAACTGTTTTTT,once,TRBJ1-4,.,13,TRBV7-2
CASSLRTSGRASGGELFF,TGTGCCAGCAGCTTGAGGACTAGCGGGAGGGCCTCGGGCGGGGAGCTGTTTTTT,.,TRBJ2-2,TRBD2,18,TRBV5-6
CASSAPTGSLHEQYF,TGTGCCAGCAGTGCCCCGACAGGGAGTCTCCACGAGCAGTACTTC,.,TRBJ2-7,TRBD1,15,TRBV28
CSVDPSGDNEQFF,TGCAGCGTTGATCCTAGCGGGGATAATGAGCAGTTCTTC,.,TRBJ2-1,TRBD2,13,TRBV29-1
CASSLYHRGQEGYTF,TGTGCCAGCAGCTTATACCACAGGGGGCAAGAGGGCTACACCTTC,.,TRBJ1-2,TRBD1,15,TRBV7-6
CASSQSSGRSSSYNEQFF,TGCGCCAGCAGCCAGTCTAGCGGGAGGTCGAGCTCCTACAATGAGCAGTTCTTC,.,TRBJ2-1,TRBD2,18,TRBV4-3
CASSLAISSTGNTIYF,TGTGCCAGCAGCTTAGCGATAAGCTCTACTGGAAACACCATATATTTT,.,TRBJ1-3,.,16,TRBV7-8
CSVVDQTTPVTQYF,TGCAGCGTTGTAGACCAAACCACCCCAGTTACGCAGTATTTT,.,TRBJ2-3,.,14,TRBV29-1
CASSLDRNTQYF,TGTGCCAGCAGCTTAGACAGAAATACGCAGTATTTT,.,TRBJ2-3,.,12,TRBV7-3
CASSRSGDSHTEAFF,TGTGCCAGCAGCCGATCCGGGGACAGCCACACTGAAGCTTTCTTT,.,TRBJ1-1,TRBD1,15,TRBV7-3
CATSTRTPGAEQYF,TGTGCCACCAGCACCCGAACCCCAGGGGCCGAGCAGTACTTC,.,TRBJ2-7,.,14,TRBV15
CASPRQGAGGANVLTF,TGTGCCAGCCCCCGACAGGGGGCTGGTGGGGCCAACGTCCTGACTTTC,few,TRBJ2-6,TRBD1,16,TRBV18
CASSGTGATRDTIYF,TGTGCCAGCAGCGGTACCGGGGCCACTCGGGACACCATATATTTT,medium-sized,TRBJ1-3,.,15,TRBV7-9
CASSLSSQREAFF,TGCGCCAGCAGCTTGTCGTCCCAGCGGGAAGCTTTCTTT,few,TRBJ1-1,.,13,TRBV5-1
CASSLDTHGELFF,TGTGCCAGCAGCTTAGACACACACGGGGAGCTGTTTTTT,.,TRBJ2-2,.,13,TRBV11-1
CASSQSAGNYNEQFF,TGTGCCAGCAGCCAGTCCGCAGGGAACTACAATGAGCAGTTCTTC,once,TRBJ2-1,.,15,TRBV11-2
CASSLGGISSPLHF,TGTGCCAGCAGCTTAGGAGGGATAAGCTCACCCCTCCACTTT,.,TRBJ1-6,.,14,TRBV7-2
CASSPARGVIDTQYF,TGTGCCAGCTCACCGGCGCGGGGTGTAATAGATACGCAGTATTTT,.,TRBJ2-3,.,15,TRBV18
CASSQDGTGGEKLFF,TGTGCCAGCAGCCAAGATGGGACAGGGGGTGAAAAACTGTTTTTT,few,TRBJ1-4,TRBD1,15,TRBV4-2
CASSPTAQGSYNSPLHF,TGTGCCAGCAGCCCTACCGCCCAGGGCTCCTATAATTCACCCCTCCACTTT,once,TRBJ1-6,.,17,TRBV11-2
CASRSPLAGAPDTQYF,TGCGCCAGCAGATCTCCCCTAGCGGGGGCTCCAGATACGCAGTATTTT,.,TRBJ2-3,TRBD2,16,TRBV10-2
CAIRGTLEQFF,TGTGCCATCAGAGGGACACTAGAGCAGTTCTTC,.,TRBJ2-1,.,11,TRBV10-3